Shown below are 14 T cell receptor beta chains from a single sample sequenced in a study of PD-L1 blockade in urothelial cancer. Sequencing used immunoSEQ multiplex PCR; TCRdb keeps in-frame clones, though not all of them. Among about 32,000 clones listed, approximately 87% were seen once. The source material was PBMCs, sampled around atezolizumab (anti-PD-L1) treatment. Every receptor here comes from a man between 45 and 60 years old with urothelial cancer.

CDR3 amino acids: CASLRTGNTGELFF. CDR3 bases: TGTGCCAGCCTCCGAACAGGGAACACCGGGGAGCTGTTTTTT. The J gene is TRBJ2-2, the V gene TRBV19; weak D call: TRBD1 (5 bases). The ends were cut back, 9 bases at V and 1 base at J, with 12 bases in the middle. The CDR3 contains 14 residues. Looked up from germline, CDR1 is LNHDA and CDR2 is SQIVND (reference sequence).

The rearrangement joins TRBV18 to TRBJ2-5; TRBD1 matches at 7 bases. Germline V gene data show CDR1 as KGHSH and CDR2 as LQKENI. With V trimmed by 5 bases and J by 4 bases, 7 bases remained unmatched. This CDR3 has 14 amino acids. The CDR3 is CASSTTGAGETQYF. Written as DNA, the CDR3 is TGTGCCAGCTCAACTACAGGGGCGGGAGAGACCCAGTACTTC.

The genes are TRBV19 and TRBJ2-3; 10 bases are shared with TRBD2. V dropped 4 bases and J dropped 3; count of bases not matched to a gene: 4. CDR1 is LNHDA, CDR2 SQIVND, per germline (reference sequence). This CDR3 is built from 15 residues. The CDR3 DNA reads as TGTGCCAGTAGTAAACTAGCGGGAATTACAGATACGCAGTATTTT. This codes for CASSKLAGITDTQYF.

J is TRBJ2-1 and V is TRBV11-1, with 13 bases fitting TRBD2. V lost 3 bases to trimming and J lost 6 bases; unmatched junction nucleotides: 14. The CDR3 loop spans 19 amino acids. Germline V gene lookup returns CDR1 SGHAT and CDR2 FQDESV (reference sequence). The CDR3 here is CASSFPTSGGRVRSNEQFF. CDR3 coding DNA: TGTGCCAGCAGCTTTCCGACTAGCGGGGGGAGGGTTCGGTCCAATGAGCAGTTCTTC.

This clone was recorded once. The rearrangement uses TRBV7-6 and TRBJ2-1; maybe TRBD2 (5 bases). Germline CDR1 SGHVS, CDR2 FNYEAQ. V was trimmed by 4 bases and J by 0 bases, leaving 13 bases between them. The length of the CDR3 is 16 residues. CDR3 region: CASSSKRRSSYNEQFF. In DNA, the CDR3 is TGTGCCAGCAGCTCCAAGCGGAGGAGCTCCTACAATGAGCAGTTCTTC.

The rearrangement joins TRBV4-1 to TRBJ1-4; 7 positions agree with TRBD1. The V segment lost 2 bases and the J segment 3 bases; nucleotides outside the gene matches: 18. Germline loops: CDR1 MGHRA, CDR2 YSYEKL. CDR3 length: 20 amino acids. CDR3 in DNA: TGCGCCAGCAGCCAAAGACAGGGACAGAGGCCCGAGGGGGCTAATGAAAAACTGTTTTTT. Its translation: CASSQRQGQRPEGANEKLFF.

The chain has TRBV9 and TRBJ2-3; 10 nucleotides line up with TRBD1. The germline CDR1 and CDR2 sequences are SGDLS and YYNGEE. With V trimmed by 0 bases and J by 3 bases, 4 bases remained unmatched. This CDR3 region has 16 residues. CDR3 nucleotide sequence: TGTGCCAGCAGCGTAGTGGGGACAGGGGCGACAGATACGCAGTATTTT. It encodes CASSVVGTGATDTQYF.

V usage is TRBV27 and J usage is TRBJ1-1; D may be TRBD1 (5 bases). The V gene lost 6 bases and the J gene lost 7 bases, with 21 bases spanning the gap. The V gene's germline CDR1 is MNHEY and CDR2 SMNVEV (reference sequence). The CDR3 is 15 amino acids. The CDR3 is CASRPLTARGDEAFF. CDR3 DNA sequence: TGTGCCAGCAGACCTCTGACAGCACGTGGGGATGAAGCTTTCTTT.

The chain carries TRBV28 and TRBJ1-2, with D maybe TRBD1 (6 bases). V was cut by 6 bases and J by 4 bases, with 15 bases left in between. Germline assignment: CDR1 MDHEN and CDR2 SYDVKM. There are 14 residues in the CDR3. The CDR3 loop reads CASRPTGSAYGYTF. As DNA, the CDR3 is TGTGCCAGCAGGCCAACAGGGTCGGCCTATGGCTACACCTTC.

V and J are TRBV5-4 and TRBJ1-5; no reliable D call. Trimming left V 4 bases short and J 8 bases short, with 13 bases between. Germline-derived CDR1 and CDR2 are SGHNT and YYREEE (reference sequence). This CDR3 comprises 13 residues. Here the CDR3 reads CASSPSGAEPQHF. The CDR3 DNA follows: TGTGCCAGCAGCCCCTCTGGCGCGGAGCCCCAGCATTTT. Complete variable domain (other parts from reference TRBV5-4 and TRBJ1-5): ETGVTQSPTHLIKTRGQQVTLRCSSQSGHNTVSWYQQALGQGPQFIFQYYREEENGRGNFPPRFSGLQFPNYSSELNVNALELDDSALYLCASSPSGAEPQHFGDGTRLSIL.

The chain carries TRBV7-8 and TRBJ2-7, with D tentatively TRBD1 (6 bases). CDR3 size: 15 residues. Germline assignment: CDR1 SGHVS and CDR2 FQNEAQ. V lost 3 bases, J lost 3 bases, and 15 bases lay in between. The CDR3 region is CASSLDRQEIYEQYF. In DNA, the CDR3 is TGTGCCAGCAGCTTGGATAGACAGGAAATCTACGAGCAGTACTTC.

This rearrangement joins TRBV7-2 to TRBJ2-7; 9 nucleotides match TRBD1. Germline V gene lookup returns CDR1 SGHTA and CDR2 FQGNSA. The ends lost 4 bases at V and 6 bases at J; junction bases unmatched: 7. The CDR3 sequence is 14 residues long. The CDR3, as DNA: TGTGCCAGCAGCTACGGACAGGGGCTCGGCGAGCAGTACTTC. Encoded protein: CASSYGQGLGEQYF. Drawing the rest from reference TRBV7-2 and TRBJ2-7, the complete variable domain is GAGVSQSPSNKVTEKGKDVELRCDPISGHTALYWYRQSLGQGLEFLIYFQGNSAPDKSGLPSDRFSAERTGGSVSTLTIQRTQQEDSAVYLCASSYGQGLGEQYFGPGTRLTVT.

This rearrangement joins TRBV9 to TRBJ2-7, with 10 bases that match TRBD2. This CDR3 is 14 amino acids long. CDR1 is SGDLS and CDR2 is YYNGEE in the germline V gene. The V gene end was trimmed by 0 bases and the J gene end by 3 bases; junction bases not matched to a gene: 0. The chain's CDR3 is CASSVGTSGYEQYF. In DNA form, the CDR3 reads TGTGCCAGCAGCGTAGGGACTAGCGGCTACGAGCAGTACTTC.

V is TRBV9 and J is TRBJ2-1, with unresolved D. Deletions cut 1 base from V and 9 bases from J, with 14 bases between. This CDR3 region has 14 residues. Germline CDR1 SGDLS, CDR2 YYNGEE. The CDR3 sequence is CASSVNIQDGEQFF. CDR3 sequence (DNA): TGTGCCAGCAGCGTAAACATCCAGGATGGTGAGCAGTTCTTC.